The rows below give T cell receptor beta chains drawn from one sample of a study of early T cells in non-severe SARS-CoV-2 infection. TCRdb reprocessed the 5' RACE reads via MiXCR and lists one record per CDR3 protein. The profile shows more than 90,000 distinct CDR3 sequences, 9.5% to 11% of them singletons. Material for sequencing was whole blood. Source of these receptors: an adult who was a healthcare worker with PCR-confirmed SARS-CoV-2 infection or an uninfected control (not recorded which). Both conserved end residues are part of each CDR3. D genes are given only for firm matches. Only some rows state a clone size, as once, few, many or a class for expanded clones.

j_gene	d_gene	abundance	v_gene	CDR3nt	CDR3aa
TRBJ1-1	-	many	TRBV7-2	TGTGCCAGCAGCCCCCGCCAGATTCAGATTTCAGCTTTCTTT	CASSPRQIQISAFF
TRBJ2-1	TRBD1	-	TRBV14	TGTGCCAGCAGCCAAGAGGGACAGGGAACCTCCTACAATGAGCAGTTCTTC	CASSQEGQGTSYNEQFF
TRBJ1-1	-	few	TRBV20-1	TGCAGTGCTAGAGAGGGGAGACAGGTTGAAGCTTTCTTT	CSAREGRQVEAFF
TRBJ1-2	-	-	TRBV28	TGTGCCAGCACCCGCCGGGCCCTCTATGGCTACACCTTC	CASTRRALYGYTF
TRBJ2-7	TRBD1	-	TRBV7-8	TGTGCCAGCAGCTCGACGACAGGGCGCGAGCAGTACTTC	CASSSTTGREQYF
TRBJ1-2	-	-	TRBV6-1	TGTGCCAGCAGTGTTCGGGAAGAGGATGGCTACACCTTC	CASSVREEDGYTF
TRBJ1-1	-	many	TRBV2	TGTGCCAGTCAAGGACAGAGTAACACTGAAGCTTTCTTT	CASQGQSNTEAFF
TRBJ2-2	-	many	TRBV30	TGTGCCTGGAGAGGGGGAAACACCGGGGAGCTGTTTTTT	CAWRGGNTGELFF
TRBJ2-1	TRBD2	many	TRBV6-2/TRBV6-3	TGTGCCAGCAGTACCTTCGGGACTAGCGGGAGTAACTTCTTC	CASSTFGTSGSNFF
TRBJ2-1	TRBD2	many	TRBV20-1	TGCAGTGCTAGGACTAGCGGGGGCAATGAGCAGTTCTTC	CSARTSGGNEQFF
TRBJ1-1	TRBD1	-	TRBV29-1	TGCAGCGTTACGGGACAGCTGAACACTGAAGCTTTCTTT	CSVTGQLNTEAFF
TRBJ1-5	TRBD1	many	TRBV27	TGTGCCACCCGACAGGGGGCCCAGCCCCAGCATTTT	CATRQGAQPQHF
TRBJ2-7	-	-	TRBV20-1	TGCAGTGCTAGGAACTACGAGCAGTACTTC	CSARNYEQYF
TRBJ1-6	-	-	TRBV5-1	TGTGCCAGCAGCTTCGACGGGGGTAACAATTCACCCCTCCACTTT	CASSFDGGNNSPLHF
TRBJ2-4	-	few	TRBV12-3/TRBV12-4	TGTGCCAGCAGATCCGGACAGGGCGGGAGGACCAAAAACATTCAGTACTTC	CASRSGQGGRTKNIQYF
TRBJ2-1	-	many	TRBV23-1	TGCGCCAGCAGTCAAAGTCGCCGCCATACCGGGAATACCAGATACAATGAGCAGTTCTTC	CASSQSRRHTGNTRYNEQFF
TRBJ2-7	-	-	TRBV12-3/TRBV12-4	TGTGCCAGCAGTCCTCGGGCCGCCTCCTACGAGCAGTACTTC	CASSPRAASYEQYF
TRBJ1-1	-	-	TRBV29-1	TGCAGCGTTGCCCTTGGGCTTCGCGGCACTGAAGCTTTCTTT	CSVALGLRGTEAFF
TRBJ2-1	-	-	TRBV4-1	TGCGCCAGCAGCCAAGATCCCCACGGCCTTGAGCAGTTCTTC	CASSQDPHGLEQFF
TRBJ2-1	TRBD1	many	TRBV28	TGTGCCAGCAGGCCGGGACAGTCCTACAATGAGCAGTTCTTC	CASRPGQSYNEQFF
TRBJ2-3	-	few	TRBV25-1	TGTGCCAGCACAGGGTGGAAACTAGATACGCAGTATTTT	CASTGWKLDTQYF
TRBJ1-6	-	few	TRBV3-1	TGTGCCAGCAGCCAAGTCTCCGGGATCCGTAATTCACCCCTCCACTTT	CASSQVSGIRNSPLHF
TRBJ1-1	-	many	TRBV18	TGTGCCAGCTCACCGAACACTGAAGCTTTCTTT	CASSPNTEAFF
TRBJ2-2	-	-	TRBV29-1	TGCAGCGTTAGCACAGGGAGCACCGGGGAGCTGTTTTTT	CSVSTGSTGELFF
TRBJ2-5	-	-	TRBV5-1	TGCGCCAGCAGCTTGGGAGACTCCGAGACCCAGTACTTC	CASSLGDSETQYF
TRBJ2-5	-	few	TRBV11-2	TGTGCCAGCAGCTCAGATTCCGGGTTGGGGGCTGAGACCCAGTACTTC	CASSSDSGLGAETQYF
TRBJ1-5	-	many	TRBV5-5	TGTGCCAGCAGCCCCCGCTCGGGGCGGGGGAATCAGCCCCAGCATTTT	CASSPRSGRGNQPQHF
TRBJ1-2	TRBD1	few	TRBV5-1	TGCGCCAGCAGTGTGACAGGGGTAGCCGACTATGGCTACACCTTC	CASSVTGVADYGYTF
TRBJ2-7	-	many	TRBV18	TGTGCCAGCTCACGCTCCAGTGCTCCCTACGAGCAGTACTTC	CASSRSSAPYEQYF
TRBJ1-2	-	many	TRBV12-3/TRBV12-4	TGTGCCAGCAGTCCGGGACTTAATGGCTACACCTTC	CASSPGLNGYTF
TRBJ2-6	-	-	TRBV28	TGTGCCAGCAGCATGATAACCTCTGGGGCCAACGTCCTGACTTTC	CASSMITSGANVLTF
TRBJ2-5	-	few	TRBV29-1	TGCAGCATAACCCGGGGTCAGGAGACCCAGTACTTC	CSITRGQETQYF
TRBJ1-5	TRBD1	many	TRBV12-3/TRBV12-4	TGTGCCAGCAGCCTCCCAGGGGGTCAGCCCCAGCATTTT	CASSLPGGQPQHF
TRBJ1-2	-	-	TRBV2	TGTGCCAGCGGGGAGGTTTATGGCTACACCTTC	CASGEVYGYTF
TRBJ1-1	TRBD1	few	TRBV12-3/TRBV12-4	TGTGCCAGCAGTTCCCGGGACAGGGCCAATATGAACACTGAAGCTTTCTTT	CASSSRDRANMNTEAFF
TRBJ1-3	-	many	TRBV6-1	TGTGCCAGCGGCCCTCTGGTCTCTGGAAACACCATATATTTT	CASGPLVSGNTIYF
TRBJ1-2	TRBD1	many	TRBV5-1	TGCGCCAGCGGACAGGGTTCGGTACCAAACTATGGCTACACCTTC	CASGQGSVPNYGYTF
TRBJ2-7	TRBD2	-	TRBV4-1	TGCGCCAGCAGCCCCACAACGGGGCTAGCGGGTGCCTACGAGCAGTACTTC	CASSPTTGLAGAYEQYF
TRBJ2-1	-	-	TRBV2	TGTGCCAGCAGTGCCGAGACAGGAGGTGAGCAGTTCTTC	CASSAETGGEQFF
TRBJ2-7	-	many	TRBV10-1	TGCGCCAGCAGTGACCCAGGAACCTACGAGCAGTACTTC	CASSDPGTYEQYF
TRBJ2-2	-	few	TRBV29-1	TGCAGCGTCGGTTTAAACACCGGGGAGCTGTTTTTT	CSVGLNTGELFF
TRBJ2-5	TRBD2	-	TRBV29-1	TGCAGCGTTGATCTAGCGGGAGTTGAGACCCAGTACTTC	CSVDLAGVETQYF
TRBJ2-7	TRBD2	-	TRBV7-3	TGTGCCAGCAGCTTAAGAGGACTAGGCGGGGACGAGCAGTACTTC	CASSLRGLGGDEQYF
TRBJ1-1	-	many	TRBV27	TGTGCCAGCAACCAAGGGGATGGCACTGAAGCTTTCTTT	CASNQGDGTEAFF
TRBJ1-5	-	few	TRBV9	TGTGCCAGCAGCGTAGGAGGCGGGAATCAGCCCCAGCATTTT	CASSVGGGNQPQHF
TRBJ2-5	-	many	TRBV20-1	TGCAGTGCTAGAGCACGGCCTAGGGAGACCCAGTACTTC	CSARARPRETQYF
TRBJ2-7	-	many	TRBV18	TGTGCCAGCTCACCACCCAGTACGGGGGCCTACGAGCAGTACTTC	CASSPPSTGAYEQYF
TRBJ1-1	-	few	TRBV30	TGTGCCTGGAAGGGTAACATGAACACTGAAGCTTTCTTT	CAWKGNMNTEAFF